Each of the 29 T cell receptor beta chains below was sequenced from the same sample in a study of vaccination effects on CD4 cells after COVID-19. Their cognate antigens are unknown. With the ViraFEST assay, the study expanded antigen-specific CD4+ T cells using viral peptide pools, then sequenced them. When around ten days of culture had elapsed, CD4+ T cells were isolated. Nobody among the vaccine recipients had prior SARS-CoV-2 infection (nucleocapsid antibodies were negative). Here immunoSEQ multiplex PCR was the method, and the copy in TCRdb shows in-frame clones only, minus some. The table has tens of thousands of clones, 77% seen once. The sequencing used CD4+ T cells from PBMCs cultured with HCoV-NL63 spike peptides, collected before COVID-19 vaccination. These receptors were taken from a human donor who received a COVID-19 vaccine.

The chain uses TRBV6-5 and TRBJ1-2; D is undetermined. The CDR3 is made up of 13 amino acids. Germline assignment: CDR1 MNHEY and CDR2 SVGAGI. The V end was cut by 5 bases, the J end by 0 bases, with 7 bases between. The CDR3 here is CASSLYTNYGYTF. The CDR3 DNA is TGTGCCAGCAGTCTATATACTAACTATGGCTACACCTTC.

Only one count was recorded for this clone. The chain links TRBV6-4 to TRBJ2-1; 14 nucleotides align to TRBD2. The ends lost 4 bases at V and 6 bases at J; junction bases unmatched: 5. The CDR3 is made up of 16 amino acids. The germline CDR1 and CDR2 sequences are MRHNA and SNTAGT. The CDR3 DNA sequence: TGTGCCAGCAGTGGAAGACTAGCGGGGGGGCGCAATGAGCAGTTCTTC. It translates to CASSGRLAGGRNEQFF.

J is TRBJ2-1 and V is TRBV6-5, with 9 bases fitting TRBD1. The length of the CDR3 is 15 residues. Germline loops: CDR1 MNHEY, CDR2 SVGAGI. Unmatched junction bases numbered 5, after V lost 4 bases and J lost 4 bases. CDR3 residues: CASSSPGQGYNEQFF. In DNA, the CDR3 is TGTGCCAGCAGTTCACCGGGACAGGGTTACAATGAGCAGTTCTTC.

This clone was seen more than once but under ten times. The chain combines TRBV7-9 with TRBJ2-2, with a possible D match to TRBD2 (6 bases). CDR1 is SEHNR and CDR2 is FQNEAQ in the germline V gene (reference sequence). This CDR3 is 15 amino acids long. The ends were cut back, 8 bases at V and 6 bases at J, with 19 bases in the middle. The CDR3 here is CASSLSGGVSGELFF. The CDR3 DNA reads TGTGCCAGCTCTCTTTCGGGCGGGGTGTCCGGGGAGCTGTTTTTT.

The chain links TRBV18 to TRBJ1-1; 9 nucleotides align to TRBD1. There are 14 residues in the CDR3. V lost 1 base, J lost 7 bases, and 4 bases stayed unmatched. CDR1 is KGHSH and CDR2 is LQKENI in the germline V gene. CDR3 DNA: TGTGCCAGCTCACCACGGCGACAGGGGGATGAAGCTTTCTTT. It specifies CASSPRRQGDEAFF.

The CDR3 loop is CASRPDLRGDQPQHF. DNA of the CDR3: TGTGCCAGTCGGCCTGACCTGAGAGGGGATCAGCCCCAGCATTTT. The V and J genes are TRBV6-5 and TRBJ1-5; TRBD1 is a possible D gene (5 bases). This CDR3 is 15 amino acids long. Germline values: CDR1 MNHEY, CDR2 SVGAGI. Trimming cost V 9 bases and J 5 bases, with 20 bases left between them.

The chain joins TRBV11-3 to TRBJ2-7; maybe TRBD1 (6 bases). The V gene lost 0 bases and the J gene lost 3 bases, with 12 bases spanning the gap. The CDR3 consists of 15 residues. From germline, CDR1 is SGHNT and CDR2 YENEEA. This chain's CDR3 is CASSLDRGGYYEQYV. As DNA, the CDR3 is TGTGCCAGCAGCTTAGACAGGGGTGGGTACTACGAGCAGTACGTC.

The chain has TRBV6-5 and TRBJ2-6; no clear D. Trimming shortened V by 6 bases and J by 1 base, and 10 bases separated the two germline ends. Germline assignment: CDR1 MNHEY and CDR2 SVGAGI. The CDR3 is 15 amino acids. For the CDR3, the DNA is TGTGCCAGCAGCCAATTTTTGTCTGGGGCCAACGTCCTGACTTTC. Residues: CASSQFLSGANVLTF.

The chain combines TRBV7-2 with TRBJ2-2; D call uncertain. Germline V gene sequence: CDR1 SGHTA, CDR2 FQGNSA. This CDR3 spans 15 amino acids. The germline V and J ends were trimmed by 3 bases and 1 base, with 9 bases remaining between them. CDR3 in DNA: TGTGCCAGCAGCTTGGCTACCTTGAACACCGGGGAGCTGTTTTTT. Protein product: CASSLATLNTGELFF.

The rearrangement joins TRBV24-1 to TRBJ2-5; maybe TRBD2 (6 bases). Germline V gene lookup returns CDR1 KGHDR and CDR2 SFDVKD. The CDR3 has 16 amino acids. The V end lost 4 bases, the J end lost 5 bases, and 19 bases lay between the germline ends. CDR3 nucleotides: TGTGCCACCAGTGACGCCACGGGACTTGAAGCGGAGACCCAGTACTTC. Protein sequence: CATSDATGLEAETQYF.

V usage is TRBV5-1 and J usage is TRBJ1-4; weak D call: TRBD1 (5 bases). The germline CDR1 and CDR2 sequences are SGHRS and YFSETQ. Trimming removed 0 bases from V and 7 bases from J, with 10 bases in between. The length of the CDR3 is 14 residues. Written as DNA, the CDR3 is TGCGCCAGCAGCTTGGGCAGGGTCACTGAAAAACTGTTTTTT. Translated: CASSLGRVTEKLFF.

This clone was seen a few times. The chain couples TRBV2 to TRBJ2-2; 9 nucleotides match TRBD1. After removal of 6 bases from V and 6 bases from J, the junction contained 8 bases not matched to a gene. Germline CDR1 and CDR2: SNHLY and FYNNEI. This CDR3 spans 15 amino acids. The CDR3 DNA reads TGTGCCAGCAGACTCTCGACAGGGGGGTCCGGGGAGCTGTTTTTT. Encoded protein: CASRLSTGGSGELFF.

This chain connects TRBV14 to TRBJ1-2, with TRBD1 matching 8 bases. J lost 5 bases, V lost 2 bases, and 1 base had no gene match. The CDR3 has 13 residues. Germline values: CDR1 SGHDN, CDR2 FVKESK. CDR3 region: CASSQRQGYGYTF. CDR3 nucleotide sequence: TGTGCCAGCAGCCAAAGACAGGGGTATGGCTACACCTTC.

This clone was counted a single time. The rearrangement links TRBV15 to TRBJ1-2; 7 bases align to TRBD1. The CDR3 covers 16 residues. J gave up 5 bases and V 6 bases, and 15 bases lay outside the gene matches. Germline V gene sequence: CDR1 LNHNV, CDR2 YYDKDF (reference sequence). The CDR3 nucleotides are TGTGCCACCAGAGCAATGGGGACGGGACAGTCATATGGCTACACCTTC. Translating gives CATRAMGTGQSYGYTF.

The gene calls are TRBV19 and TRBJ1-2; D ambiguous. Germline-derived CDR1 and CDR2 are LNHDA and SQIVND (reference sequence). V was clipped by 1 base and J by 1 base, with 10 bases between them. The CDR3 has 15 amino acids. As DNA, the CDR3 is TGTGCCAGTAGTATAGTACTCCAGAGTAACTATGGCTACACCTTC. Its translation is CASSIVLQSNYGYTF. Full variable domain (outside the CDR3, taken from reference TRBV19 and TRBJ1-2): DGGITQSPKYLFRKEGQNVTLSCEQNLNHDAMYWYRQDPGQGLRLIYYSQIVNDFQKGDIAEGYSVSREKKESFPLTVTSAQKNPTAFYLCASSIVLQSNYGYTFGSGTRLTVV.

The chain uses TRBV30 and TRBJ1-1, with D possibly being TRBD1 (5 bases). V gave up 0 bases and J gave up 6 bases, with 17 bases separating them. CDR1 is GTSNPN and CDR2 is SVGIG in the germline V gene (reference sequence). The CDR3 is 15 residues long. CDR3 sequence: CAWSVWGREHSEAFF. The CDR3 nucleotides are TGTGCCTGGAGTGTATGGGGCAGGGAACATTCTGAAGCTTTCTTT.

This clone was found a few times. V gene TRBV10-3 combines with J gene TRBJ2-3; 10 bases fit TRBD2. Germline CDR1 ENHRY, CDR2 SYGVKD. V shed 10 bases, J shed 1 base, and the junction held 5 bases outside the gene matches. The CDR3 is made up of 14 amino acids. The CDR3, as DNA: TGTGCCAGCGGAACTAGCGGGGGCACAGATACGCAGTATTTT. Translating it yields CASGTSGGTDTQYF.

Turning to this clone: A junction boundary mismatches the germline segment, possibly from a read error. CDR3 sequence (DNA): TGTGCCAGCAGTGACTCGGGACGGTCCGCCTATGGCTACACCTTC. This sequence encodes CASSDSGRSAYGYTF. This chain links TRBV6-5 with TRBJ1-2; D may be TRBD1 (5 bases). This CDR3 region has 15 residues. The V gene's germline CDR1 is MNHEY and CDR2 SVGAGI.

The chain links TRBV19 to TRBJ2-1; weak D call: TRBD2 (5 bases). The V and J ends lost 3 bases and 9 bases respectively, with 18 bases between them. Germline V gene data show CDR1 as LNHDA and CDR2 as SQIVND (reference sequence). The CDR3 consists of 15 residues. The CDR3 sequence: CASSMKDVSGIEQFF. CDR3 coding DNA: TGTGCCAGTAGTATGAAGGATGTTTCGGGGATTGAGCAGTTCTTC.

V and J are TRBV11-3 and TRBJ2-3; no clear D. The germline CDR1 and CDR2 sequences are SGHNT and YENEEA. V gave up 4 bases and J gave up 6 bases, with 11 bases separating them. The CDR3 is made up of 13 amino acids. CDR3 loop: CASSYGDRDTQYF. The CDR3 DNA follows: TGTGCCAGCAGCTACGGCGACCGGGATACGCAGTATTTT.

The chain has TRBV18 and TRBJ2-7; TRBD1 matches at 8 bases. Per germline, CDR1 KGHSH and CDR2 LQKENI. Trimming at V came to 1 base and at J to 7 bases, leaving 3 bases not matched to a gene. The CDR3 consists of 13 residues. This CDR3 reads CASSPRTGHEQYV. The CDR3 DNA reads TGTGCCAGCTCACCACGGACAGGGCATGAGCAGTACGTC.

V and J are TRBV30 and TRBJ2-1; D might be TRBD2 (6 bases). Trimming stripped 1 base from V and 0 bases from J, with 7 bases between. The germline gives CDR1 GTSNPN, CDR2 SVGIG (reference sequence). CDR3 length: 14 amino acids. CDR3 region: CAWSGGNSYNEQFF. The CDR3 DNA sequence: TGTGCCTGGAGTGGCGGGAACTCCTACAATGAGCAGTTCTTC. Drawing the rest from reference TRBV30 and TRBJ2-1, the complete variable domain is SQTIHQWPATLVQPVGSPLSLECTVEGTSNPNLYWYRQAAGRGLQLLFYSVGIGQISSEVPQNLSASRPQDRQFILSSKKLLLSDSGFYLCAWSGGNSYNEQFFGPGTRLTVL.

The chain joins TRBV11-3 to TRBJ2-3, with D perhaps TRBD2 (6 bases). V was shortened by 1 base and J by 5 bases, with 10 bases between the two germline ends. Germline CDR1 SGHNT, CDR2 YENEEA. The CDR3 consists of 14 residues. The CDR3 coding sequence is TGTGCCAGCAGCTTAGTGGGGGGAGGAGATACGCAGTATTTT. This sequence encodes CASSLVGGGDTQYF.

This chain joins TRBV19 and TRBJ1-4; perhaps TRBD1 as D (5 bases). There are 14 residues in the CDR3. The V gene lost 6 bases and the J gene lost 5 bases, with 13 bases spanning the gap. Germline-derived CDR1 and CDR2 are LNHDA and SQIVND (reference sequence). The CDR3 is CASSPGSPNEKLFF. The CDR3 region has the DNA TGTGCCAGTAGCCCAGGGTCCCCAAATGAAAAACTGTTTTTT.

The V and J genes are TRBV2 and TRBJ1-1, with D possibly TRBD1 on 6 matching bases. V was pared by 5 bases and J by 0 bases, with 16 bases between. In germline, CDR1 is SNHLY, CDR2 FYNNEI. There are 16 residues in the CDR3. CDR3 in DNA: TGTGCCAGCAGTCCAGACCGAGGGGGGCTGAACACTGAAGCTTTCTTT. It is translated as CASSPDRGGLNTEAFF.

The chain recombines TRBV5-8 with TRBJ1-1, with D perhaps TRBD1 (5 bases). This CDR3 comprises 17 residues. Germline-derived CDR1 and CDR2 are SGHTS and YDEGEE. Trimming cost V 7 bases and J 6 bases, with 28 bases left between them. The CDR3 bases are TGTGCCAGCCCGAATATACCGGGGGACCCTCCTCGCCCTGAAGCTTTCTTT. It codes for CASPNIPGDPPRPEAFF.

This chain's CDR3 is CASRKTRDTLNTEAFF. The DNA for the CDR3 is TGTGCCAGCAGAAAAACCCGGGACACCCTGAACACTGAAGCTTTCTTT. The rearrangement links TRBV7-8 to TRBJ1-1; a possible D gene is TRBD1 (6 bases). V was cut by 6 bases and J by 0 bases, with 17 bases left in between. CDR1 and CDR2 from the germline V gene are SGHVS and FQNEAQ. CDR3 length equals 16 residues. The full variable domain, its missing parts supplied by reference TRBV7-8 and TRBJ1-1, is GAGVSQSPRYKVAKRGQDVALRCDPISGHVSLFWYQQALGQGPEFLTYFQNEAQLDKSGLPSDRFFAERPEGSVSTLKIQRTQQEDSAVYLCASRKTRDTLNTEAFFGQGTRLTVV.

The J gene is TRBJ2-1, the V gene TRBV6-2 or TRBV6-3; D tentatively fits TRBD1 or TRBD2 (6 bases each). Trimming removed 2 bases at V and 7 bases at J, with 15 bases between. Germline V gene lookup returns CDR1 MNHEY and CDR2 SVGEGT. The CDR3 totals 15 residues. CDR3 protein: CASSYGRGVLNEQFF. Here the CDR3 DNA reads TGTGCCAGCAGTTACGGAAGGGGGGTCTTGAATGAGCAGTTCTTC.

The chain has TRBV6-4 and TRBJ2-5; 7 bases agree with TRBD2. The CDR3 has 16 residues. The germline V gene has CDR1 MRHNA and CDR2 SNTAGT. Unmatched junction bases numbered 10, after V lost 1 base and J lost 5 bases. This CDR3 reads CASSDYNKGLLETQYF. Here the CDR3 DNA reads TGTGCCAGCAGTGACTACAATAAGGGACTATTGGAGACCCAGTACTTC.